Listed below are T cell receptor beta chains from one sample, sequenced in a study of persistence of HIV-infected CD4 T cells. Their recognized antigens are unknown. TCRdb's table, derived via immunoSEQ multiplex PCR, lists solely in-frame clones and lacks some. The table shows approximately 34,000 clones, with about four fifths occurring only once. Sample: CD4+ T cells sorted from PBMCs after roughly 18-hour stimulation, taken from a patient who received antiretroviral therapy. Receptors originate from an adult woman with HIV who was CMV-seropositive. Both conserved end residues are part of each CDR3. Fields, in order: D gene, clone size, J gene, V gene, CDR3 protein, CDR3 DNA. D genes are given only for firm matches. Expanded clones get a size class; other rows say once, few or many, or leave the size out.

TRBD2 | NA | TRBJ2-7 | TRBV3-1/TRBV3-2 | CASSRRSGSGSSEQYF | TGTGCCAGCAGCCGTCGGTCGGGTAGCGGGAGTTCCGAGCAGTACTTC
NA | NA | TRBJ2-7 | TRBV5-1 | CASSLGGTPYEQYF | TGCGCCAGCAGCTTGGGAGGGACCCCCTACGAGCAGTACTTC
NA | NA | TRBJ2-5 | TRBV20-1 | CSALAGQTQYF | TGCAGTGCTCTCGCGGGGCAGACCCAGTACTTC
NA | NA | TRBJ2-7 | TRBV4-1 | CASSQEQAYEQYF | TGCGCCAGCAGCCAAGAACAGGCCTACGAGCAGTACTTC
NA | NA | TRBJ2-7 | TRBV18 | CASSDQGQGVSLGQYF | TGTGCCAGCTCCGACCAGGGGCAAGGGGTGTCCCTAGGGCAGTACTTC
TRBD2 | NA | TRBJ2-5 | TRBV20-1 | CSASGGGVGETQYF | TGCAGTGCTAGTGGCGGGGGAGTAGGAGAGACCCAGTACTTC
NA | once | TRBJ1-1 | TRBV3-1/TRBV3-2 | CASSPGGWRTEAFF | TGTGCCAGCAGCCCTGGGGGGTGGCGGACTGAAGCTTTCTTT
NA | NA | TRBJ1-3 | TRBV19 | CASQGSAGNTIYF | TGTGCCAGTCAGGGTTCAGCTGGAAACACCATATATTTT
NA | NA | TRBJ1-1 | TRBV7-3 | CASSRRGLNTEAFF | TGTGCCAGCAGCCGAAGAGGACTGAACACTGAAGCTTTCTTT
TRBD1 | NA | TRBJ2-7 | TRBV9 | CASSVDAGGPYEQYF | TGTGCCAGCAGCGTAGATGCAGGGGGCCCCTACGAGCAGTACTTC
TRBD1 | NA | TRBJ2-5 | TRBV12-3/TRBV12-4 | CASSTTGRETQYF | TGTGCCAGCAGTACGACAGGGAGAGAGACCCAGTACTTC
NA | once | TRBJ1-5 | TRBV27 | CASRPPTGGTGNQPQHF | TGTGCCAGCAGACCACCCACGGGGGGGACGGGCAATCAGCCCCAGCATTTT
NA | NA | TRBJ1-1 | TRBV19 | CASSSSRGANTEAFF | TGTGCCAGTAGTAGTTCGAGGGGCGCGAACACTGAAGCTTTCTTT
NA | NA | TRBJ1-3 | TRBV9 | CASSLDTGNTIYF | TGTGCCAGCAGTTTAGACACTGGAAACACCATATATTTT
NA | NA | TRBJ1-2 | TRBV7-2 | CASSSLQVNGYTF | TGTGCCAGCAGCTCCCTGCAGGTTAATGGCTACACCTTC